This T cell receptor (beta chain) was retrieved from a study of early T cells in non-severe SARS-CoV-2 infection. This clonotype was seen repeatedly, ten times or more. The CDR3 has 13 amino acids. V lost 1 base and J 7 bases, leaving 10 bases between the germline ends. Per the germline V gene, CDR1 is GTSNPN and CDR2 is SVGIG (reference sequence). In the library, individual cDNA molecules carried attached unique molecular identifiers. MiXCR, applied by TCRdb to the 5' RACE reads, yields one record per CDR3 protein. The sample shows some 64,000 distinct CDR3 sequences, about a tenth of them seen only once.

This chain uses TRBV30 with TRBJ1-4, with TRBD1 as a possible D gene (5 bases). This clonotype was obtained from an adult who was a healthcare worker with PCR-confirmed SARS-CoV-2 infection or an uninfected control (not recorded which). The sequencing sample was made of whole blood. CDR3 bases: TGTGCCTGGAGTGCCGGACATGGTGAAAAACTGTTTTTT. This gives the protein CAWSAGHGEKLFF.